These T cell receptor beta chains were read from a single sample in a study of T cells expressing NK-cell markers. TCRdb reprocessed the 5' RACE reads, with one entry per CDR3 protein and no DNA. The sample table includes almost 450,000 distinct CDR3 sequences. The specimen sequenced was blood T cells: a sorted CD56 or NKG2C T cell subset, CD4+ or CD8+ T cells, or bulk PBMC T cells (not recorded which). These receptors all come from a woman between 18 and 70 years old in good health. Each CDR3 is given with its conserved first and last residue.

v_call	cdr3_length	j_call	cdr3_aa
TRBV12-3/TRBV12-4	15	TRBJ2-3	CASSLIQGAKDTQYF
TRBV5-1	14	TRBJ2-1	CASEAGEHYNEQFF
TRBV7-9	13	TRBJ1-2	CASSLPAYYGYTF
TRBV21-1	17	TRBJ1-5	CASSKTGDEDSNQPQHF
TRBV6-1	15	TRBJ2-1	CASRTGTSGYNEQFF
TRBV5-1	15	TRBJ2-5	CASSRGAGLQETQYF
TRBV5-1	15	TRBJ2-7	CASSRDGGATYEQYF
TRBV12-3/TRBV12-4	15	TRBJ2-2	CASSSTGRNTGELFF
TRBV6-1	14	TRBJ2-2	CASNQGPNTGELFF
TRBV7-2	14	TRBJ2-1	CASSRDTGNNEQFF
TRBV7-3	13	TRBJ2-1	CASSPRVSDEQFF
TRBV12-3/TRBV12-4	18	TRBJ1-4	CASSPGAGRGFGNEKLFF
TRBV29-1	13	TRBJ1-1	CSVALGPNTEAFF
TRBV11-2	15	TRBJ2-1	CASSLSGGLINEQFF
TRBV6-2/TRBV6-3	18	TRBJ2-3	CASSYPGLEIPSTDTQYF
TRBV11-2	16	TRBJ2-1	CASSSIPGLAGGGQFF
TRBV28	12	TRBJ1-5	CASSTGQGPQHF
TRBV5-1	11	TRBJ1-1	CASSLGPEAFF
TRBV14	15	TRBJ2-1	CASSQIGQGKGEQFF
TRBV28	16	TRBJ1-5	CASRRVGYQRNQPQHF
TRBV12-3/TRBV12-4	14	TRBJ2-2	CASRTGPRPGELFF
TRBV18	14	TRBJ1-1	CASSPDILNTEAFF
TRBV5-1	15	TRBJ2-3	CASSLGSGKTDTQYF
TRBV28	11	TRBJ2-7	CASEGDLVQYF
TRBV20-1	16	TRBJ2-1	CSARDQRGGPYNEQFF
TRBV7-9	13	TRBJ2-1	CASRPGGYNEQFF
TRBV12-3/TRBV12-4	14	TRBJ1-5	CASSRDSRNQPQHF
TRBV7-2	14	TRBJ2-2	CASSFKVGPGELFF
TRBV5-4	17	TRBJ2-3	CASSYRRGTGRTDTQYF
TRBV6-6	13	TRBJ1-1	CASRLELNTEAFF
TRBV6-2/TRBV6-3	16	TRBJ2-1	CASSYSWDRGREEQFF
TRBV7-2	15	TRBJ2-5	CASSLVVGPQETQYF
TRBV4-2	18	TRBJ2-1	CASSQEGGLAATYNEQFF
TRBV12-3/TRBV12-4	14	TRBJ2-7	CASSYRTDSYEQYF
TRBV4-2	14	TRBJ2-5	CASSQRGPQETQYF
TRBV5-1	16	TRBJ1-2	CASSFDGEVANYGYTF
TRBV29-1	15	TRBJ2-2	CSVGFTRSNTGELFF
TRBV15	15	TRBJ2-3	CATSNPSDYTDTQYF
TRBV7-9	15	TRBJ2-7	CASSSTGTGFYEQYF
TRBV7-9	13	TRBJ2-3	CASSLPEDRTQYF
TRBV24-1	13	TRBJ2-1	CATSDFPYNEQFF
TRBV29-1	12	TRBJ2-5	CSAETPAETQYF
TRBV5-1	13	TRBJ2-1	CASSLAGAREQFF
TRBV28	12	TRBJ1-3	CASSSEGNTIYF
TRBV28	14	TRBJ2-1	CASSLLRGINEQFF
TRBV15	11	TRBJ1-5	CATRGDRLQHF
TRBV11-1	18	TRBJ2-1	CASSPPQRRLAGAGEQFF
TRBV12-3/TRBV12-4	14	TRBJ2-2	CASSLHRRAGELFF
TRBV7-3	14	TRBJ2-2	CASREGLVSGELFF
TRBV9	13	TRBJ1-5	CASSVVGNQPQHF
TRBV5-6	16	TRBJ2-4	CASSFGQVLAKNIQYF
TRBV29-1	12	TRBJ2-5	CSALADGETQYF
TRBV5-1	14	TRBJ2-7	CASSLGHPIDEQYF
TRBV6-1	14	TRBJ2-7	CASSEARHPYEQYF
TRBV5-8	13	TRBJ2-2	CASSQRNTGELFF
TRBV19	13	TRBJ1-5	CASSIIVGQPQHF
TRBV7-9	14	TRBJ2-1	CASSSPASNNEQFF
TRBV19	16	TRBJ1-4	CASSTYIRGRVEKLFF
TRBV7-9	13	TRBJ2-5	CASSLHSQETQYF